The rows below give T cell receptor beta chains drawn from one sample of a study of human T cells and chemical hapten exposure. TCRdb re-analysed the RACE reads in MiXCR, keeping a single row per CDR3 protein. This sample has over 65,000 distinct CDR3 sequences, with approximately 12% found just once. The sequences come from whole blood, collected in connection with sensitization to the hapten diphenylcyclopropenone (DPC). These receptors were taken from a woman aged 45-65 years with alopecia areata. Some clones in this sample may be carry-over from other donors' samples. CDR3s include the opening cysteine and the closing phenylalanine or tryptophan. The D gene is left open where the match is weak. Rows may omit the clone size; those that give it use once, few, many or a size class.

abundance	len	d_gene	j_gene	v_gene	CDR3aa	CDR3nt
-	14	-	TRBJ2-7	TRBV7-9	CASSLGSGGHEQYF	TGTGCCAGCAGCTTAGGTTCAGGGGGGCACGAGCAGTACTTC
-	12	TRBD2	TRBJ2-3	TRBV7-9	CASSLTLAEQYF	TGTGCCAGCAGCTTAACACTAGCGGAGCAGTATTTT
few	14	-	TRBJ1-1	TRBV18	CASSPLGGDTEAFF	TGTGCCAGCTCCCCCCTCGGGGGGGACACTGAAGCTTTCTTT
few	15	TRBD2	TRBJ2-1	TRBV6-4	CASSQSRERYNEQFF	TGTGCCAGCAGTCAGTCGCGGGAGAGGTACAATGAGCAGTTCTTC
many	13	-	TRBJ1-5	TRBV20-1	CSAVPGINQPQHF	TGCAGTGCTGTCCCAGGGATAAATCAGCCCCAGCATTTT
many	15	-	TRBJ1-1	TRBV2	CASSKADRINTEAFF	TGTGCCAGCAGTAAGGCAGACAGGATCAACACTGAAGCTTTCTTT
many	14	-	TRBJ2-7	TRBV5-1	CASSLPGSSYEQYF	TGCGCCAGCAGTCTCCCTGGGAGCTCCTACGAGCAGTACTTC
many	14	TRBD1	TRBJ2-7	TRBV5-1	CASSLRTGSNEQYF	TGCGCCAGCAGCTTACGGACAGGGAGCAACGAGCAGTACTTC
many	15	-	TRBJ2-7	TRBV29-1	CSVELAGGSHGESYF	TGCAGCGTTGAACTCGCCGGGGGATCTCATGGGGAGTCGTACTTC
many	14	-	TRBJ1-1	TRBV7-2	CASSLDPIDSEAFF	TGTGCCAGCAGCTTAGATCCAATTGACTCTGAAGCTTTCTTT
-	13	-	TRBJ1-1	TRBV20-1	CSASVRERLRAFF	TGCAGTGCTAGTGTCCGGGAACGGCTTCGAGCTTTCTTT
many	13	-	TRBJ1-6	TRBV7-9	CASSLGGDSPLHF	TGTGCCAGCAGCTTAGGGGGGGATTCACCCCTCCACTTT
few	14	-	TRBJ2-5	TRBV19	CASSPLGRGETQYF	TGTGCCAGTAGCCCTCTGGGGAGAGGAGAGACCCAGTACTTC
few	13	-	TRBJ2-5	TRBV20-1	CSAYIVSEETQYF	TGCAGTGCTTACATCGTGTCGGAAGAGACCCAGTACTTC
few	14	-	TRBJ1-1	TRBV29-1	CSVGTGLYHTEAFF	TGCAGCGTTGGAACAGGGCTTTATCACACTGAAGCTTTCTTT
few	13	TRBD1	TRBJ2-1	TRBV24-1	CATSDRRTGLRFF	TGTGCCACCAGTGACCGTAGGACAGGGCTTCGGTTCTTC
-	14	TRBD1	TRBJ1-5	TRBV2	CASRGQSSNQPQHF	TGTGCCAGCAGGGGACAGAGTAGCAATCAGCCCCAGCATTTT
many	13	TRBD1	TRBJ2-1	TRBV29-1	CSVVGQGANEQFF	TGCAGCGTTGTTGGACAGGGGGCTAATGAGCAGTTCTTC
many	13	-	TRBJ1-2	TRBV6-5	CASRFDRNYGYTF	TGTGCCAGCAGATTCGACAGAAACTATGGCTACACCTTC
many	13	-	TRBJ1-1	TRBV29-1	CSAKQGSNTEAFF	TGCAGCGCTAAACAGGGATCGAACACTGAAGCTTTCTTT
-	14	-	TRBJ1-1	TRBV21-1	CASSKAGTDTEAFF	TGTGCCAGCAGCAAAGCCGGGACAGACACTGAAGCTTTCTTT
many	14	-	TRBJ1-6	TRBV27	CASSTPGLGRSLHF	TGTGCCAGCAGTACTCCCGGGCTAGGGAGGTCCCTCCACTTT
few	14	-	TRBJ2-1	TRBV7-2	CASSAQNTYNEQFF	TGTGCCAGCAGCGCGCAAAATACCTACAATGAGCAGTTCTTC
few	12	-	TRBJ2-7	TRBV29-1	CSVDRGGGEQYF	TGCAGCGTTGACAGGGGGGGTGGCGAGCAGTACTTC